Presented here are 28 T cell receptor beta chains from one specimen sequenced in a study of CD8+ T cells in alopecia areata. Treatment indicated: oral pan-JAK inhibitor, 5-10 mg twice daily. Extracted RNA was reverse transcribed, and the resulting cDNA served as sequencing template. Produced via immunoSEQ multiplex PCR; TCRdb's table is partial and in-frame only. The sample lists 120,000 or so clones, approximately 57% occurring once. This material consisted of CD4+ T cells sorted from blood, taken at week 4, from a patient treated with tofacitinib. These receptors were obtained from a human donor with alopecia areata.

The CDR3 DNA is TGTGCCTGGGGGGGACTGTATAATGAGCAGTTCTTC. Translating gives CAWGGLYNEQFF. V usage is TRBV30 and J usage is TRBJ2-1; possible D gene TRBD2, 6 bases. The germline gives CDR1 GTSNPN, CDR2 SVGIG (reference sequence). The ends were cut back, 5 bases at V and 7 bases at J, with 12 bases in the middle. The CDR3 spans 12 residues. The complete variable domain, with remaining parts taken from reference TRBV30 and TRBJ2-1, reads SQTIHQWPATLVQPVGSPLSLECTVEGTSNPNLYWYRQAAGRGLQLLFYSVGIGQISSEVPQNLSASRPQDRQFILSSKKLLLSDSGFYLCAWGGLYNEQFFGPGTRLTVL.

In this sample, this clone turned up once. V usage is TRBV30 and J usage is TRBJ2-5; 8 bases match TRBD2. This CDR3 has 17 residues. The germline CDR1 and CDR2 sequences are GTSNPN and SVGIG (reference sequence). The J segment lost 4 bases and the V segment lost 0 bases, leaving 13 bases of the junction unmatched. The CDR3 sequence is CAWSVFTGGPLGETQYF. CDR3 nucleotides: TGTGCCTGGAGTGTATTTACGGGAGGGCCCTTAGGAGAGACCCAGTACTTC.

The chain has TRBV7-9 and TRBJ1-5, with 7 positions matching TRBD1. This CDR3 region has 15 residues. Germline V CDR1 and CDR2: SEHNR, FQNEAQ (reference sequence). The V and J ends lost 5 bases and 3 bases, in that order; junction bases with no gene match: 7. In nucleotides, the CDR3 is TGTGCCAGCAGCCCGGGGACAGTGTACAATCAGCCCCAGCATTTT. Its protein is CASSPGTVYNQPQHF.

The genes are TRBV29-1 and TRBJ2-2; 8 nucleotides align to TRBD1. Germline CDR1 is SQVTM and CDR2 is ANQGSEA. The junction had 2 bases not matched to a gene; V was cut back by 5 bases and J by 0 bases. The CDR3 sequence is 14 residues long. CDR3 sequence (DNA): TGCAGCGTTACGGACAGGGCGAACACCGGGGAGCTGTTTTTT. It encodes CSVTDRANTGELFF.

This chain joins TRBV6-1 and TRBJ2-1; TRBD1 matches at 9 bases. The CDR3 runs to 14 residues. Looked up from germline, CDR1 is MNHNS and CDR2 is SASEGT. V gave up 4 bases and J gave up 9 bases; unmatched junction bases: 7. Here the CDR3 DNA reads TGTGCCAGCAGTGTTGGGACAGGGAGATCTGAGCAGTTCTTC. It yields the protein CASSVGTGRSEQFF.

J is TRBJ2-7 and V is TRBV27; D tentatively fits TRBD1 or TRBD2 (5 bases each). The CDR3 is 12 residues long. The germline V and J ends were trimmed by 5 bases and 6 bases, with 11 bases remaining between them. Germline CDR1 and CDR2: MNHEY and SMNVEV (reference sequence). This CDR3 reads CASSTGTGEQYF. CDR3 bases: TGTGCCAGCAGTACCGGGACGGGCGAGCAGTACTTC.

The chain links TRBV30 to TRBJ1-5, with TRBD1 as a possible D gene (6 bases). The V gene's germline CDR1 is GTSNPN and CDR2 SVGIG (reference sequence). Trimming removed 1 base at V and 4 bases at J, with 8 bases between. CDR3 length equals 13 residues. The DNA for the CDR3 is TGTGCCTGGAGTGCAGGGGATAATCAGCCCCAGCATTTT. It specifies CAWSAGDNQPQHF.

V and J are TRBV12-5 and TRBJ2-7; 11 nucleotides agree with TRBD1. J gave up 5 bases and V 1 base, and 4 bases lay outside the gene matches. Germline CDR1 is LGHNT and CDR2 is FRNRAP. The CDR3 covers 15 residues. This CDR3 is CASGLEGTGGDEQYF. The DNA for the CDR3 is TGTGCTAGTGGTTTGGAGGGGACAGGGGGAGACGAGCAGTACTTC.

The chain is built from TRBV7-3 and TRBJ2-1, with TRBD2 identical over 9 bases. The length of the CDR3 is 16 residues. With 1 base clipped from V and 6 bases from J, the junction kept 7 bases outside the gene matches. Germline loops: CDR1 SGHTA, CDR2 FQGTGA. The CDR3 bases are TGTGCCAGCAGCTTAAGTAGCGGGAGAGACGGCAATGAGCAGTTCTTC. Translation: CASSLSSGRDGNEQFF.

The chain couples TRBV4-1 to TRBJ1-5, with TRBD1 as a possible D gene (5 bases). CDR1 is MGHRA and CDR2 is YSYEKL in the germline V gene. The CDR3 runs 13 residues. Trimming shortened V by 4 bases and J by 2 bases, and 6 bases separated the two germline ends. The CDR3 nucleotides are TGCGCCAGCAGCCGGGACGGCAATCAGCCCCAGCATTTT. It is translated as CASSRDGNQPQHF.

This clone was observed a handful of times. The chain carries TRBV5-1 and TRBJ2-2; TRBD2 might be the D (6 bases). This CDR3 contains 15 residues. Trimming removed 4 bases from V and 2 bases from J, with 12 bases in between. The germline V gene has CDR1 SGHRS and CDR2 YFSETQ. The CDR3 here is CASSPRRANTGELFF. The CDR3 coding sequence is TGCGCCAGCAGCCCTAGGAGGGCCAACACCGGGGAGCTGTTTTTT.

The rearrangement joins TRBV28 to TRBJ2-1; no clear D gene. Between the trimmed V and J ends, which lost 8 bases and 6 bases, there was a span of 8 bases. The CDR3 is 11 residues long. The germline gives CDR1 MDHEN, CDR2 SYDVKM. CDR3 protein: CASGFGNEQFF. The CDR3, as DNA: TGTGCCAGCGGCTTCGGCAATGAGCAGTTCTTC.

Remarks on this clone: The sample holds other DNA sequences that translate to the same CDR3. The chain uses TRBV5-1 and TRBJ2-2; no firm D call. The CDR3 spans 13 residues. The germline gives CDR1 SGHRS, CDR2 YFSETQ. Trimming shortened V by 0 bases and J by 6 bases, and 6 bases separated the two germline ends. CDR3: CASSLDPAGELFF. DNA of the CDR3: TGCGCCAGCAGCTTGGATCCGGCCGGGGAGCTGTTTTTT.

The chain employs TRBV30 and TRBJ2-3, with 8 bases aligning to TRBD2. The CDR3 runs 13 residues. The germline V gene has CDR1 GTSNPN and CDR2 SVGIG (reference sequence). After removal of 5 bases from V and 4 bases from J, the junction contained 5 bases not matched to a gene. CDR3 protein: CAWSAGDPDTQYF. DNA of the CDR3: TGTGCCTGGTCAGCGGGAGACCCAGATACGCAGTATTTT.

The rearrangement uses TRBV6-1 and TRBJ2-7; the D call may be TRBD1 or TRBD2 (5 bases each). Trimming shortened V by 4 bases and J by 5 bases, and 12 bases separated the two germline ends. The CDR3 runs 13 residues. Germline CDR1 MNHNS, CDR2 SASEGT. Here the CDR3 reads CASSAGARNEQYF. The CDR3 coding sequence is TGTGCCAGCAGTGCCGGGGCACGTAACGAGCAGTACTTC.

This clone has a handful of counts. This sequence joins TRBV25-1 and TRBJ2-5, with 8 bases aligning to TRBD2. Germline V lookup: CDR1 MGHDK, CDR2 SYGVNS. Trimming cost V 2 bases and J 4 bases; bases outside gene matches: 6. The CDR3 is 15 amino acids. The CDR3 DNA reads as TGTGCCAGCAGTGAAACGGGAGGGAGTGGAGAGACCCAGTACTTC. Its protein product is CASSETGGSGETQYF.

This clone was counted a few times. The J gene is TRBJ2-1, the V gene TRBV4-1; 13 bases match TRBD2. Germline CDR1 reads MGHRA; CDR2 reads YSYEKL. The trim removed 6 bases at V and 0 bases at J, leaving 8 bases unmatched. CDR3 length: 18 amino acids. The CDR3 region is CASSRAGTSGISYNEQFF. DNA for the CDR3: TGCGCCAGCAGTCGAGCCGGGACTAGCGGGATCTCCTACAATGAGCAGTTCTTC.

The V call is TRBV5-1, the J call TRBJ2-1, with 7 positions matching TRBD1. J gave up 6 bases and V 2 bases, and 5 bases lay outside the gene matches. Germline values: CDR1 SGHRS, CDR2 YFSETQ. The CDR3 extends over 14 amino acids. The CDR3 protein is CASSFQGDGNEQFF. The CDR3, as DNA: TGCGCCAGCAGCTTCCAGGGGGACGGCAATGAGCAGTTCTTC. The complete variable domain, with remaining parts taken from reference TRBV5-1 and TRBJ2-1, reads KAGVTQTPRYLIKTRGQQVTLSCSPISGHRSVSWYQQTPGQGLQFLFEYFSETQRNKGNFPGRFSGRQFSNSRSEMNVSTLELGDSALYLCASSFQGDGNEQFFGPGTRLTVL.

V gene TRBV6-6 combines with J gene TRBJ2-5; tentatively, D is TRBD1 (6 bases). CDR1 is MNHNY and CDR2 is SVGAGI in the germline V gene (reference sequence). Trimming took 4 bases from V and 2 from J, leaving 11 bases between them. The CDR3 sequence is 14 residues long. The CDR3 region has the DNA TGTGCCAGCAGTTGGGACACGGTACAAGAGACCCAGTACTTC. Its protein is CASSWDTVQETQYF.

V and J are TRBV25-1 and TRBJ2-7; TRBD1 matches 7 bases. V shed 8 bases, J shed 3 bases, and the junction held 4 bases outside the gene matches. CDR3 length: 12 residues. CDR1 and CDR2 from the germline V gene are MGHDK and SYGVNS. CDR3 sequence: CASGRDSYEQYF. The CDR3 DNA reads as TGTGCCAGCGGCAGGGACAGCTACGAGCAGTACTTC.

The chain recombines TRBV7-2 with TRBJ1-1, with D hard to call. This CDR3 comprises 14 residues. V dropped 3 bases and J dropped 1 base, with 9 bases sitting between them. The germline gives CDR1 SGHTA, CDR2 FQGNSA. CDR3 nucleotides: TGTGCCAGCAGCTTGACGAGAGAGAACACTGAAGCTTTCTTT. It codes for CASSLTRENTEAFF.

The V call is TRBV7-3, the J call TRBJ2-3; TRBD1 matches 8 bases. Germline CDR1 is SGHTA and CDR2 is FQGTGA. The CDR3 is 14 amino acids. Trimming took 5 bases from V and 2 from J; bases not matched to a gene: 3. The chain's CDR3 is CASSQGAITDTQYF. CDR3 nucleotide sequence: TGTGCCAGCAGCCAGGGGGCGATCACAGATACGCAGTATTTT.

V gene TRBV5-4 combines with J gene TRBJ2-3; 8 bases match TRBD2. V was clipped by 4 bases and J by 2 bases; unmatched bases: 6. The germline gives CDR1 SGHNT, CDR2 YYREEE (reference sequence). The CDR3 runs to 15 residues. CDR3 residues: CASSPDGRATDTQYF. CDR3 DNA sequence: TGTGCCAGCAGCCCCGACGGGAGGGCCACAGATACGCAGTATTTT.

The CDR3 loop is CAWNRRDSPNYGYTF. The CDR3, as DNA: TGTGCCTGGAACCGCCGGGACAGCCCGAACTATGGCTACACCTTC. This chain links TRBV30 with TRBJ1-2, with 7 bases that match TRBD1. The J segment lost 2 bases and the V segment lost 4 bases, leaving 10 bases of the junction unmatched. Germline assignment: CDR1 GTSNPN and CDR2 SVGIG (reference sequence). The CDR3 sequence is 15 residues long.

The V call is TRBV7-2, the J call TRBJ2-5; 13 positions match TRBD2. The CDR3 is 16 amino acids. V lost 1 base to trimming and J lost 5 bases; unmatched junction nucleotides: 4. Germline loops: CDR1 SGHTA, CDR2 FQGNSA. The CDR3 sequence: CASSLEGTSGVETQYF. DNA of the CDR3: TGTGCCAGCAGCTTAGAGGGGACTAGCGGGGTTGAGACCCAGTACTTC.

This clone was seen at least ten times. This chain joins TRBV4-1 and TRBJ1-4; D is uncertain. This CDR3 region has 16 residues. V was shortened by 3 bases and J by 11 bases, with 22 bases between the two germline ends. Germline CDR1 reads MGHRA; CDR2 reads YSYEKL. CDR3 sequence (DNA): TGCGCCAGCAGCCAGTCGTTTGGCCGGGAATCTAGGAAACTGTTTTTT. Its protein product is CASSQSFGRESRKLFF.

This clone was counted once. The V and J genes are TRBV7-2 and TRBJ2-5; D is unclear. Germline V CDR1 and CDR2: SGHTA, FQGNSA. Between the trimmed V and J ends, which lost 4 bases and 4 bases, there was a span of 13 bases. This CDR3 comprises 14 residues. CDR3 in amino acids: CASSSGPSTETQYF. For the CDR3, the DNA is TGTGCCAGCAGCTCAGGACCTTCAACAGAGACCCAGTACTTC.

This chain links TRBV29-1 with TRBJ1-5, with D possibly being TRBD1 (5 bases). The germline gives CDR1 SQVTM, CDR2 ANQGSEA. The CDR3 runs to 13 residues. V lost 3 bases, J lost 6 bases, and 12 bases lay in between. The CDR3 nucleotides are TGCAGCGTTGAGTGGGGCGCCGGTCAGCCCCAGCATTTT. As protein: CSVEWGAGQPQHF.